These 24 T cell receptor beta chains were all obtained from the same sample, sequenced in a study of cytomegalovirus exposure and HLA in healthy donors. In the PCR, 60 Vbeta and 13 Jbeta primers were used. The assay was immunoSEQ multiplex PCR, and TCRdb's table has in-frame clones only and misses some. The data contain about 160,000 clones, over 60% of them singletons. Sequencing was carried out using PBMCs. These receptors all stem from a woman aged 45-65 years in good health and CMV-seropositive.

This chain joins TRBV2 and TRBJ2-7; TRBD1 is a possible D gene (6 bases). The CDR3 covers 12 residues. CDR1 and CDR2 from the germline V gene are SNHLY and FYNNEI. With 6 bases removed from V and 4 bases from J, the gap between germline ends came to 10 bases. The CDR3 sequence is CASREQGYEQYF. The CDR3 nucleotides are TGTGCCAGCAGAGAACAGGGTTACGAGCAGTACTTC.

Here the CDR3 DNA reads TGTGCCAGCAGTTATAATATTGAGCAGTTCTTC. This encodes CASSYNIEQFF. V is TRBV6-6 and J is TRBJ2-1; D not resolved. V lost 3 bases and J lost 9, with 6 bases in between. Germline CDR1 is MNHNY and CDR2 is SVGAGI (reference sequence). CDR3 length: 11 amino acids.

The chain carries TRBV18 and TRBJ2-7; 10 bases line up with TRBD1. Germline V gene data show CDR1 as KGHSH and CDR2 as LQKENI. V shed 4 bases and J 5 bases; nucleotides not matched to a gene: 8. This CDR3 region has 15 residues. CDR3 sequence: CASSQQTGGGHEQYF. CDR3 nucleotide sequence: TGTGCCAGCTCACAACAGACAGGGGGCGGGCACGAGCAGTACTTC.

The chain joins TRBV29-1 to TRBJ2-4, with D possibly being TRBD1 (6 bases). Germline lookup yields CDR1 SQVTM and CDR2 ANQGSEA. There are 17 residues in the CDR3. Trimming took off 5 bases at V and 0 bases at J, with 20 bases between the two ends. CDR3 in amino acids: CSVISTGSSRAKNIQYF. The CDR3 nucleotides are TGCAGCGTTATTAGTACAGGGTCGTCTAGAGCCAAAAACATTCAGTACTTC.

The chain has TRBV10-2 and TRBJ2-7; maybe TRBD1 (6 bases). The CDR3 loop spans 11 amino acids. Trimming removed 3 bases at V and 6 bases at J, with 6 bases between. Germline values: CDR1 WSHSY, CDR2 SAAADI. The CDR3 nucleotides read TGCGCCAGCAGTGACAGGGGCGAGCAGTACTTC. Protein sequence: CASSDRGEQYF.

This clone was seen once. V gene TRBV9 combines with J gene TRBJ2-6; no definite D call. The germline V and J ends were trimmed by 4 bases and 2 bases, with 10 bases remaining between them. Germline CDR1 and CDR2: SGDLS and YYNGEE. This CDR3 region has 15 residues. CDR3 in amino acids: CASSSAPTGANVLTF. The CDR3 bases are TGTGCCAGCAGCTCTGCTCCTACTGGGGCCAACGTCCTGACTTTC.

This clone was recorded once. The J gene is TRBJ2-1, the V gene TRBV9; D may be TRBD2 (6 bases). The CDR3 loop spans 15 amino acids. V shed 6 bases and J shed 1 base, with 14 bases lying between them. Germline V gene data show CDR1 as SGDLS and CDR2 as YYNGEE. CDR3 amino acids: CASTKGLISYNEQFF. The DNA for the CDR3 is TGTGCCAGCACCAAGGGACTTATATCCTACAATGAGCAGTTCTTC.

This chain links TRBV27 with TRBJ2-5; 10 positions match TRBD2. This CDR3 is built from 15 residues. CDR1 is MNHEY and CDR2 is SMNVEV in the germline V gene (reference sequence). V shed 7 bases, J shed 5 bases, and the junction held 10 bases outside the gene matches. Here the CDR3 DNA reads TGTGCCAGCAACCGAGCGGGAGGGCTTTCGGAGACCCAGTACTTC. Protein product: CASNRAGGLSETQYF.

The V gene is TRBV2, the J gene TRBJ2-7, with D possibly being TRBD2 (6 bases). Germline loops: CDR1 SNHLY, CDR2 FYNNEI. V gave up 5 bases and J gave up 4 bases, with 9 bases separating them. The CDR3 contains 12 residues. CDR3 bases: TGTGCCAGCAGTCGCGGGGTTTACGAGCAGTACTTC. Translation gives CASSRGVYEQYF.

This chain connects TRBV5-4 to TRBJ2-7; 7 nucleotides agree with TRBD1. V lost 0 bases and J lost 5; bases outside the gene matches: 14. Looked up from germline, CDR1 is SGHNT and CDR2 is YYREEE (reference sequence). This CDR3 region has 17 residues. This CDR3 reads CASSLGIRQGVVDEQYF. CDR3 DNA: TGTGCCAGCAGCTTGGGGATACGACAGGGTGTCGTCGACGAGCAGTACTTC. The whole variable domain, remainder taken from reference TRBV5-4 and TRBJ2-7, is ETGVTQSPTHLIKTRGQQVTLRCSSQSGHNTVSWYQQALGQGPQFIFQYYREEENGRGNFPPRFSGLQFPNYSSELNVNALELDDSALYLCASSLGIRQGVVDEQYFGPGTRLTVT.

The rearrangement links TRBV4-1 to TRBJ2-5, with D tentatively TRBD1 (6 bases). The ends were cut back, 0 bases at V and 4 bases at J, with 12 bases in the middle. Looked up from germline, CDR1 is MGHRA and CDR2 is YSYEKL. This CDR3 spans 15 amino acids. The CDR3 DNA reads as TGCGCCAGCAGCCAAGATGGGGGCGGCTCAGAGACCCAGTACTTC. Its protein is CASSQDGGGSETQYF.

The sample holds a few counts of this clone. The chain has TRBV6-1 and TRBJ2-7; the match to TRBD1 covers 10 bases. The CDR3 is made up of 15 amino acids. Trimming at V came to 6 bases and at J to 4 bases, leaving 9 bases not matched to a gene. CDR1 is MNHNS, CDR2 SASEGT, per germline. CDR3 sequence reads: CASSLDRGRWYEQYF. CDR3 sequence (DNA): TGTGCCAGCAGCCTCGACAGGGGGCGCTGGTACGAGCAGTACTTC.

The chain couples TRBV2 to TRBJ1-5, with TRBD1 identical over 8 bases. The CDR3 is 18 residues long. Germline V lookup: CDR1 SNHLY, CDR2 FYNNEI. The V segment lost 5 bases and the J segment 0 bases; nucleotides outside the gene matches: 12. The CDR3 spells CASSPRDRRLYSNQPQHF. CDR3 nucleotide sequence: TGTGCCAGCAGTCCCCGGGACAGGCGCCTCTATAGCAATCAGCCCCAGCATTTT.

This clone has just one count. The gene calls are TRBV7-9 and TRBJ1-1, with D maybe TRBD1 (6 bases). Trimming took 3 bases from V and 2 from J, leaving 10 bases between them. Germline-derived CDR1 and CDR2 are SEHNR and FQNEAQ (reference sequence). The CDR3 is 14 amino acids. The CDR3 DNA sequence: TGTGCCAGCAGCTTGGCGGGGGGCAACACTGAAGCTTTCTTT. As protein: CASSLAGGNTEAFF.

The gene calls are TRBV19 and TRBJ2-1, with D possibly matching TRBD2 (6 bases). Trimming cost V 1 base and J 0 bases, with 13 bases left between them. Germline V CDR1 and CDR2: LNHDA, SQIVND (reference sequence). The CDR3 has 17 residues. The CDR3 region is CASSIGGGAHSYNEQFF. DNA of the CDR3: TGTGCCAGTAGTATAGGGGGCGGGGCTCACTCCTACAATGAGCAGTTCTTC. The whole variable domain, remainder taken from reference TRBV19 and TRBJ2-1, is DGGITQSPKYLFRKEGQNVTLSCEQNLNHDAMYWYRQDPGQGLRLIYYSQIVNDFQKGDIAEGYSVSREKKESFPLTVTSAQKNPTAFYLCASSIGGGAHSYNEQFFGPGTRLTVL.

The chain couples TRBV7-9 to TRBJ1-2, with 10 bases that match TRBD1. Germline assignment: CDR1 SEHNR and CDR2 FQNEAQ (reference sequence). The CDR3 consists of 15 residues. Unmatched junction bases numbered 4, after V lost 5 bases and J lost 1 base. The CDR3 DNA reads TGTGCCAGCAGCCGATGGACAGGGGGTAACTATGGCTACACCTTC. Its protein is CASSRWTGGNYGYTF. The full variable domain, with the rest looked up from reference TRBV7-9 and TRBJ1-2, is DTGVSQNPRHKITKRGQNVTFRCDPISEHNRLYWYRQTLGQGPEFLTYFQNEAQLEKSRLLSDRFSAERPKGSFSTLEIQRTEQGDSAMYLCASSRWTGGNYGYTFGSGTRLTVV.

V gene TRBV15 combines with J gene TRBJ1-3; D is possibly TRBD1 (5 bases). The CDR3 extends over 14 amino acids. Germline assignment: CDR1 LNHNV and CDR2 YYDKDF (reference sequence). Trimming pared 4 bases from V and 0 bases from J, leaving 7 bases between. DNA of the CDR3: TGTGCCACCAGCACAGACAGCTCTGGAAACACCATATATTTT. It encodes CATSTDSSGNTIYF.

This clone was recorded only once. V usage is TRBV28 and J usage is TRBJ1-4; TRBD1 is a possible D gene (5 bases). Germline CDR1 reads MDHEN; CDR2 reads SYDVKM. The CDR3 runs 15 residues. The V gene lost 6 bases and the J gene lost 10 bases, with 21 bases spanning the gap. The CDR3, as DNA: TGTGCCAGCAGCCTGGGGACTCATCAATCTAGAAAACTGTTTTTT. Translation: CASSLGTHQSRKLFF.

The genes are TRBV7-6 and TRBJ1-2; 8 bases align to TRBD1. The CDR3 totals 12 residues. V lost 0 bases, J lost 13 bases, and 4 bases stayed unmatched. The germline V gene encodes CDR1 SGHVS and CDR2 FNYEAQ. The CDR3 region is CASSLATGVPTF. The CDR3 DNA is TGTGCCAGCAGCTTAGCGACAGGGGTCCCCACCTTC. The variable domain in full, completed from reference TRBV7-6 and TRBJ1-2, reads GAGVSQSPRYKVTKRGQDVALRCDPISGHVSLYWYRQALGQGPEFLTYFNYEAQQDKSGLPNDRFSAERPEGSISTLTIQRTEQRDSAMYRCASSLATGVPTFGSGTRLTVV.

This sequence joins TRBV5-4 and TRBJ2-3; 7 nucleotides line up with TRBD2. V dropped 3 bases and J dropped 2; count of bases not matched to a gene: 6. The CDR3 extends over 15 amino acids. The germline CDR1 and CDR2 sequences are SGHNT and YYREEE (reference sequence). CDR3 region: CASSSRDYTTDTQYF. CDR3 DNA sequence: TGTGCCAGCAGCTCAAGGGACTACACCACAGATACGCAGTATTTT.

The V and J genes are TRBV6-4 and TRBJ2-1; 11 nucleotides match TRBD1. CDR3 length: 15 amino acids. From germline, CDR1 is MRHNA and CDR2 SNTAGT. The V segment lost 6 bases and the J segment 8 bases; nucleotides outside the gene matches: 9. The CDR3: CASSSEGTGGYEQFF. The CDR3 DNA sequence: TGTGCCAGCAGCTCCGAGGGGACAGGGGGATATGAGCAGTTCTTC.

The rearrangement joins TRBV5-4 to TRBJ2-2; tentative D call: TRBD1 (5 bases). Per the germline V gene, CDR1 is SGHNT and CDR2 is YYREEE (reference sequence). The CDR3 has 15 amino acids. V was clipped by 3 bases and J by 7 bases, with 16 bases between them. In nucleotides, the CDR3 is TGTGCCAGCAGCTCCCCTCTGATCAGGGACGGGGAGCTGTTTTTT. Amino acid sequence: CASSSPLIRDGELFF.

V usage is TRBV18 and J usage is TRBJ2-6; TRBD2 is a possible D gene (5 bases). The V gene lost 2 bases and the J gene lost 0 bases, with 11 bases spanning the gap. CDR1 KGHSH and CDR2 LQKENI come from the germline V gene. The CDR3 has 17 residues. The CDR3 loop is CASSPAGGDSGANVLTF. The CDR3 nucleotides read TGTGCCAGCTCACCAGCAGGAGGAGACTCTGGGGCCAACGTCCTGACTTTC.

V usage is TRBV7-9 and J usage is TRBJ1-4, with 8 nucleotides matching TRBD1. In germline, CDR1 is SEHNR, CDR2 FQNEAQ (reference sequence). V gave up 5 bases and J gave up 6 bases; unmatched junction bases: 8. CDR3 size: 15 residues. In nucleotides, the CDR3 is TGTGCCAGCAGCCCCGGACAGGGCCGAGATGAAAAACTGTTTTTT. Its translation: CASSPGQGRDEKLFF. Looking up the rest from reference TRBV7-9 and TRBJ1-4 gives the full variable domain: DTGVSQNPRHKITKRGQNVTFRCDPISEHNRLYWYRQTLGQGPEFLTYFQNEAQLEKSRLLSDRFSAERPKGSFSTLEIQRTEQGDSAMYLCASSPGQGRDEKLFFGSGTQLSVL.